The 32 T cell receptor beta chains listed next were all sequenced from one sample in a study of blood T cells in healthy people across ages. Sample-barcoded 5' priming and a J-beta primer mix drove a second PCR of 7 to 11 cycles. TCRdb called the 5' RACE reads again in MiXCR, with one record for every CDR3 protein. The repertoire holds some 320,000 distinct CDR3 sequences, with roughly 26% as singletons. The sequenced sample consisted of blood. The receptors were gathered from a woman between 70 and 85 years old in good health.

This sequence joins TRBV7-2 and TRBJ1-5; no definite D call. There are 14 residues in the CDR3. Trimming pared 1 base from V and 4 bases from J, leaving 8 bases between. Germline CDR1 SGHTA, CDR2 FQGNSA. CDR3 nucleotides: TGTGCCAGCAGCTTAGTCGGGCGGAATCAGCCCCAGCATTTT. Residues: CASSLVGRNQPQHF.

The chain couples TRBV3-1 to TRBJ1-4; D may be TRBD1 (6 bases). Trimming pared 5 bases from V and 5 bases from J, leaving 9 bases between. Looked up from germline, CDR1 is LGHDT and CDR2 is YNNKEL (reference sequence). The CDR3 loop spans 13 amino acids. The CDR3 DNA reads as TGTGCCAGCAGCGACAGGACAAATGAAAAACTGTTTTTT. Translation: CASSDRTNEKLFF.

This clonotype was seen more than once but under ten times. The V gene is TRBV28, the J gene TRBJ1-3; 7 positions agree with TRBD1. The CDR3 has 15 residues. V trimming: 6 bases; J trimming: 5 bases; junction bases outside the gene matches: 10. Looked up from germline, CDR1 is MDHEN and CDR2 is SYDVKM. CDR3 DNA sequence: TGTGCCAGCAGAGGCGGGACAGTGAGAAGAAACACCATATATTTT. It yields the protein CASRGGTVRRNTIYF.

This clonotype was found many times. The CDR3 loop is CASSIGTVLNEKLFF. The CDR3 nucleotides read TGTGCCAGCAGCATAGGGACAGTACTTAATGAAAAACTGTTTTTT. The chain carries TRBV7-6 and TRBJ1-4, with 7 bases aligning to TRBD1. Losses at the gene ends were 5 bases for V and 4 bases for J; bases not matched to a gene: 7. The germline V gene has CDR1 SGHVS and CDR2 FNYEAQ. The CDR3 contains 15 residues.

This clonotype turned up a few times. The gene calls are TRBV4-1 and TRBJ1-2; D is possibly TRBD1 (5 bases). Germline V gene sequence: CDR1 MGHRA, CDR2 YSYEKL. The CDR3 sequence is 14 residues long. V gave up 2 bases and J gave up 6 bases, with 13 bases separating them. CDR3 sequence (DNA): TGCGCCAGCAGCCAATATCCAGGGTCCCATGGCTACACCTTC. The encoded protein is CASSQYPGSHGYTF.

This clonotype was counted only a few times. The chain recombines TRBV20-1 with TRBJ2-7; 9 positions match TRBD2. Germline CDR1 and CDR2: DFQATT and SNEGSKA (reference sequence). The CDR3 runs to 13 residues. V lost 6 bases, J lost 3 bases, and 6 bases stayed unmatched. CDR3 sequence: CSATQTSGYEQYF. The CDR3 bases are TGCAGTGCCACCCAGACTAGCGGCTACGAGCAGTACTTC.

This chain joins TRBV14 and TRBJ2-3, with TRBD2 matching over 7 bases. J gave up 4 bases and V 0 bases, and 4 bases lay outside the gene matches. Germline assignment: CDR1 SGHDN and CDR2 FVKESK. CDR3 size: 15 residues. CDR3 sequence: CASSQERLASDTQYF. The CDR3 DNA reads TGTGCCAGCAGCCAAGAAAGACTAGCATCAGATACGCAGTATTTT.

This clonotype was picked up a small number of times. The chain recombines TRBV5-1 with TRBJ1-3, with D hard to call. The CDR3 totals 13 residues. V was shortened by 2 bases and J by 7 bases, with 10 bases between the two germline ends. Germline V gene lookup returns CDR1 SGHRS and CDR2 YFSETQ. The CDR3 spells CASSLEGRNTIYF. As DNA, the CDR3 is TGCGCCAGCAGCTTAGAGGGTCGGAACACCATATATTTT.

The rearrangement joins TRBV28 to TRBJ2-5, with 9 bases aligning to TRBD2. The ends lost 6 bases at V and 1 base at J; junction bases unmatched: 0. Germline V lookup: CDR1 MDHEN, CDR2 SYDVKM. The CDR3 contains 13 residues. The CDR3: CASRTSGQETQYF. The DNA for the CDR3 is TGTGCCAGCAGGACTAGCGGCCAAGAGACCCAGTACTTC.

The chain recombines TRBV9 with TRBJ2-2; 7 nucleotides line up with TRBD2. This CDR3 is 18 amino acids long. Germline V gives CDR1 SGDLS, CDR2 YYNGEE. With V trimmed by 4 bases and J by 6 bases, 18 bases remained unmatched. The CDR3 coding sequence is TGTGCCAGCAGCCCCCTGGGAAGCGGGACGATCCTGGCCGGGGAGCTGTTTTTT. Translation: CASSPLGSGTILAGELFF.

The table lists this clonotype with a few counts. The chain couples TRBV29-1 to TRBJ2-5; the D is unclear. Gene TRBJ2-1 matches the end of the DNA better, so the J call may be wrong. Germline assignment: CDR1 SQVTM and CDR2 ANQGSEA. The CDR3 spans 14 residues. CDR3 sequence (DNA): TGCAGCTTCTTTGACGTTACGTACGGCAATGAGCAGTTCTTC. Translation: CSFFDVTYGNEQFF.

This clonotype was detected a few times. The chain recombines TRBV27 with TRBJ2-5, with TRBD1 as a possible D gene (6 bases). Germline V gives CDR1 MNHEY, CDR2 SMNVEV (reference sequence). V was cut by 2 bases and J by 1 base, with 11 bases left in between. The CDR3 is 15 amino acids. The CDR3 loop is CASSLGTQRQETQYF. CDR3 coding DNA: TGTGCCAGCAGTTTAGGGACACAACGCCAAGAGACCCAGTACTTC.

This clonotype was detected only a few times. The chain employs TRBV10-3 and TRBJ1-3; maybe TRBD1 (5 bases). The germline V gene encodes CDR1 ENHRY and CDR2 SYGVKD. This CDR3 has 15 amino acids. The V end lost 7 bases, the J end lost 3 bases, and 16 bases lay between the germline ends. The CDR3 coding sequence is TGTGCCATCAAGGGAACGGGGCTCGGTGGAAACACCATATATTTT. Protein: CAIKGTGLGGNTIYF.

This clonotype was counted only a few times. The chain couples TRBV29-1 to TRBJ2-5; TRBD2 matches 7 bases. The J call is doubtful: the DNA matches TRBJ2-1 better. Looked up from germline, CDR1 is SQVTM and CDR2 is ANQGSEA. The CDR3 contains 15 residues. For the CDR3, the DNA is TGCAGCGTAGATAGTAGCGGGCTAGGTCACAATGAGCAGTTCTTC. It is translated as CSVDSSGLGHNEQFF.

The genes are TRBV28 and TRBJ2-7; D may be TRBD1 or TRBD2 (6 bases each). CDR1 and CDR2 (germline): MDHEN, SYDVKM. V gave up 6 bases and J gave up 2 bases, with 11 bases separating them. The CDR3 has 13 residues. Here the CDR3 reads CASSGGGPYEQYF. In DNA, the CDR3 is TGTGCCAGCAGCGGAGGGGGGCCCTACGAGCAGTACTTC.

The chain is built from TRBV3-1 and TRBJ2-3; 12 bases are a match to TRBD2. J lost 7 bases, V lost 6 bases, and 5 bases had no gene match. The CDR3 is 14 amino acids. Germline assignment: CDR1 LGHDT and CDR2 YNNKEL (reference sequence). The CDR3 DNA is TGTGCCAGCAGTCCCGGACTAGCGGGGAATACGCAGTATTTT. Residues: CASSPGLAGNTQYF.

This clonotype has only a few counts. The DNA of the CDR3 is TGTGCCAGCAGTTTCTTATTCGAGCAGTTCTTC. Translated: CASSFLFEQFF. This chain links TRBV12-3 or TRBV12-4 with TRBJ2-1, with no clear D. Trimming removed 3 bases from V and 10 bases from J, with 7 bases in between. This CDR3 comprises 11 residues.

This clonotype was detected a few times. The V gene is TRBV11-1, the J gene TRBJ2-3; D might be TRBD2 (7 bases). Looked up from germline, CDR1 is SGHAT and CDR2 is FQDESV (reference sequence). The CDR3 length is 15 residues. V shed 5 bases and J shed 1 base, with 13 bases lying between them. The CDR3 is CASSRRGLGTDTQYF. Here the CDR3 DNA reads TGTGCCAGCAGCCGGCGGGGGCTAGGCACAGATACGCAGTATTTT.

Of note for this clonotype: This may come from a read error, since a much larger clone is one base off. The chain employs TRBV21-1 and TRBJ1-6; TRBD1 reflects the table's D call only, with no check against the DNA. TRBV21-1 is described as a pseudogene. The CDR3 consists of 14 residues. For the CDR3, the DNA is TGTGCCAGCAGCTACAACAGGGGTAATTCACCCCTCCACTTT. Translated, it gives CASSYNRGNSPLHF.

This chain links TRBV5-5 with TRBJ2-2; 13 bases align to TRBD2. Trimming took 5 bases from V and 6 from J; bases not matched to a gene: 4. Germline V lookup: CDR1 SGHKS, CDR2 YYEKEE (reference sequence). The length of the CDR3 is 15 residues. The CDR3 protein is CASSLLAGGAGELFF. In DNA, the CDR3 is TGTGCCAGCAGTTTACTAGCGGGAGGGGCCGGGGAGCTGTTTTTT.

V is TRBV7-2 and J is TRBJ1-4, with TRBD1 matching 10 bases. The CDR3 runs 16 residues. V shed 4 bases, J shed 5 bases, and the junction held 7 bases outside the gene matches. The germline gives CDR1 SGHTA, CDR2 FQGNSA. The CDR3 loop reads CASSSRLGQGNEKLFF. CDR3 bases: TGTGCCAGCAGCTCCCGGTTGGGACAGGGGAATGAAAAACTGTTTTTT. Based on the CDR3 plus reference TRBV7-2 and TRBJ1-4, the full variable domain is GAGVSQSPSNKVTEKGKDVELRCDPISGHTALYWYRQSLGQGLEFLIYFQGNSAPDKSGLPSDRFSAERTGGSVSTLTIQRTQQEDSAVYLCASSSRLGQGNEKLFFGSGTQLSVL.

The chain is built from TRBV10-3 and TRBJ2-7; D ambiguous. The CDR3 sequence is 14 residues long. Germline assignment: CDR1 ENHRY and CDR2 SYGVKD. V was clipped by 0 bases and J by 3 bases, with 9 bases between them. DNA for the CDR3: TGTGCCATCAGTGAGTCGGCCGAAAGCTACGAGCAGTACTTC. Residues: CAISESAESYEQYF.

The sample holds a few counts of this clonotype. The V gene is TRBV5-1, the J gene TRBJ2-3, with TRBD1 matching over 8 bases. Germline V gene lookup returns CDR1 SGHRS and CDR2 YFSETQ. After removal of 0 bases from V and 5 bases from J, the junction contained 5 bases not matched to a gene. CDR3 size: 15 residues. The CDR3 loop reads CASSLGTGGGDTQYF. CDR3 DNA: TGCGCCAGCAGCTTGGGAACAGGGGGAGGAGATACGCAGTATTTT.

J is TRBJ1-2 and V is TRBV29-1; the match to TRBD1 covers 12 bases. Germline CDR1 is SQVTM and CDR2 is ANQGSEA. V dropped 8 bases and J dropped 11; count of bases not matched to a gene: 12. This CDR3 region has 13 residues. The CDR3 region has the DNA TGCAGCTCGAATGCCGGGACAGGGGGCAGGTACACCTTC. Residues: CSSNAGTGGRYTF. The variable domain in full, with the rest retrieved from reference TRBV29-1 and TRBJ1-2, is SAVISQKPSRDICQRGTSLTIQCQVDSQVTMMFWYRQQPGQSLTLIATANQGSEATYESGFVIDKFPISRPNLTFSTLTVSNMSPEDSSIYLCSSNAGTGGRYTFGSGTRLTVV.

The chain is built from TRBV7-2 and TRBJ2-1; the D is unclear. The CDR3 runs to 13 residues. V was cut by 4 bases and J by 8 bases, with 12 bases left in between. Germline CDR1 reads SGHTA; CDR2 reads FQGNSA. DNA of the CDR3: TGTGCCAGCAGCTCCGGGCCGGGCTATGAGCAGTTCTTC. Translation: CASSSGPGYEQFF. The full variable domain, with the rest looked up from reference TRBV7-2 and TRBJ2-1, is GAGVSQSPSNKVTEKGKDVELRCDPISGHTALYWYRQSLGQGLEFLIYFQGNSAPDKSGLPSDRFSAERTGGSVSTLTIQRTQQEDSAVYLCASSSGPGYEQFFGPGTRLTVL.

The J gene is TRBJ2-7, the V gene TRBV5-6, with TRBD1 identical over 9 bases. Germline-derived CDR1 and CDR2 are SGHDT and YYEEEE. This CDR3 spans 15 amino acids. Trimming took 6 bases from V and 1 from J; bases not matched to a gene: 8. The DNA for the CDR3 is TGTGCCAGCACTCTTCCGGGACAGGGATCCTACGAGCAGTACTTC. Translation gives CASTLPGQGSYEQYF.

This clonotype showed up just a few times. J is TRBJ2-5 and V is TRBV6-2 or TRBV6-3; D gene unclear. The germline V gene has CDR1 MNHEY and CDR2 SVGEGT. The CDR3 spans 15 residues. With 2 bases removed from V and 3 bases from J, the gap between germline ends came to 13 bases. Written as DNA, the CDR3 is TGTGCCAGCAGTTACGGTAGTAGTGGTAAAGAGACCCAGTACTTC. It is translated as CASSYGSSGKETQYF.

This clonotype was seen many times. One end of the junction fails to match germline, which may point to a read error. The chain couples TRBV5-1 to TRBJ2-3; perhaps TRBD1 as D (6 bases). The CDR3 is made up of 14 amino acids. Germline CDR1 and CDR2: SGHRS and YFSETQ. DNA of the CDR3: TGTGCCAGCAGCCCCGGACAGAGCACAGATACGCAGTATTTT. Translating it yields CASSPGQSTDTQYF.

The chain recombines TRBV7-9 with TRBJ2-3; 7 bases match TRBD2. This CDR3 has 13 amino acids. J gave up 8 bases and V 0 bases, and 2 bases lay outside the gene matches. Germline assignment: CDR1 SEHNR and CDR2 FQNEAQ (reference sequence). The CDR3 DNA reads TGTGCCAGCAGCTTAGCCCGCGGGAGTACGCAGTATTTT. Translation: CASSLARGSTQYF.

This clonotype was seen a handful of times. One junction end disagrees with the germline gene, perhaps due to a read error. The rearrangement links TRBV5-1 to TRBJ2-5; 8 bases line up with TRBD1. The CDR3 is made up of 13 amino acids. Germline V gene lookup returns CDR1 SGHRS and CDR2 YFSETQ. The CDR3: CASSLEGTGRVNF. CDR3 coding DNA: TGCGCCAGCAGCTTGGAGGGGACAGGCCGAGTGAACTTC.

The gene calls are TRBV19 and TRBJ1-5; a possible D gene is TRBD1 (5 bases). This CDR3 has 14 amino acids. Between the trimmed V and J ends, which lost 6 bases and 4 bases, there was a span of 13 bases. In germline, CDR1 is LNHDA, CDR2 SQIVND (reference sequence). The CDR3 region is CASRSRTQNQPQHF. The CDR3 bases are TGTGCCAGTAGAAGTCGGACACAAAATCAGCCCCAGCATTTT.

The gene calls are TRBV7-9 and TRBJ2-1; 9 nucleotides align to TRBD2. Judging by the DNA end, TRBJ2-7 fits better; the J call may be wrong. Germline assignment: CDR1 SEHNR and CDR2 FQNEAQ (reference sequence). This CDR3 comprises 15 residues. The CDR3, as DNA: TGTGCCAGCAGCCTACCAGCGGGGGGCTCCTACGAGCAGTACTTC. Translation: CASSLPAGGSYEQYF.